This entry lists 13 T cell receptor beta chains sequenced from one sample in a study of blood T cell repertoires in COVID-19. Profiling relied on immunoSEQ multiplex PCR, and the TCRdb table lists in-frame clones only, not all of them. The repertoire holds 200,000 to 300,000 clones, with around 89% as singletons. The sample consisted of PBMCs or T cells enriched from blood (not recorded which). These receptors came from a woman aged 40 to 49 with acute COVID-19.

This sequence joins TRBV5-8 and TRBJ1-1; 8 nucleotides line up with TRBD1. V lost 4 bases and J lost 7; bases outside the gene matches: 9. The CDR3 has 14 residues. Germline loops: CDR1 SGHTS, CDR2 YDEGEE. The CDR3 bases are TGTGCCAGCAGCCGGGTCTTTACAGGGGGTGAAGCTTTCTTT. The encoded protein is CASSRVFTGGEAFF.

The chain combines TRBV5-1 with TRBJ2-1, with 10 bases fitting TRBD2. Trimming cost V 3 bases and J 7 bases; bases outside gene matches: 7. CDR3 length: 15 residues. The germline CDR1 and CDR2 sequences are SGHRS and YFSETQ. CDR3: CASSSRGTSENEQFF. DNA for the CDR3: TGCGCCAGCAGCTCCAGGGGGACTAGCGAAAATGAGCAGTTCTTC.

This chain connects TRBV7-9 to TRBJ2-1; 9 bases line up with TRBD2. Per the germline V gene, CDR1 is SEHNR and CDR2 is FQNEAQ (reference sequence). The V and J ends lost 0 bases and 9 bases, in that order; junction bases with no gene match: 6. This CDR3 has 15 amino acids. As DNA, the CDR3 is TGTGCCAGCAGCTTAGCGCTAGCGGGAAGGAGTGAGCAGTTCTTC. Translated: CASSLALAGRSEQFF.

The V call is TRBV6-5, the J call TRBJ2-3, with a tentative D call TRBD2 (5 bases). The germline V gene has CDR1 MNHEY and CDR2 SVGAGI. The CDR3 covers 16 residues. Trimming stripped 4 bases from V and 6 bases from J, with 20 bases between. CDR3 region: CASSSKPSGIGDTQYF. The CDR3 nucleotides read TGTGCCAGCAGTTCCAAACCCTCCGGGATTGGGGATACGCAGTATTTT.

The chain employs TRBV3-1 (or the pseudogene TRBV3-2) and TRBJ1-2; a weak D match, TRBD1 (6 bases). The V gene lost 4 bases and the J gene lost 1 base, with 19 bases spanning the gap. CDR3 size: 17 residues. Germline-derived CDR1 and CDR2 are LGHDT and YNNKEL (reference sequence). The CDR3: CASSRKGVAQGNYGYTF. The CDR3 bases are TGTGCCAGCAGCCGGAAGGGAGTAGCACAGGGTAACTATGGCTACACCTTC.

The V gene is TRBV7-9, the J gene TRBJ1-1; D unresolved. V was clipped by 1 base and J by 1 base, with 19 bases between them. The length of the CDR3 is 18 residues. Per the germline V gene, CDR1 is SEHNR and CDR2 is FQNEAQ (reference sequence). The CDR3 loop reads CASSLGGQFHTPNTEAFF. The CDR3 nucleotides are TGTGCCAGCAGCTTAGGAGGGCAATTCCATACCCCGAACACTGAAGCTTTCTTT.

This chain connects TRBV5-1 to TRBJ1-4; a weak D match, TRBD1 (6 bases). Trimming took off 4 bases at V and 4 bases at J, with 11 bases between the two ends. Per the germline V gene, CDR1 is SGHRS and CDR2 is YFSETQ. The CDR3 extends over 14 amino acids. CDR3 DNA: TGCGCCAGCAGCACCGGACAGATTAATGAAAAACTGTTTTTT. This translates into CASSTGQINEKLFF.

This chain joins TRBV19 and TRBJ1-1; 8 bases align to TRBD1. The V segment lost 10 bases and the J segment 1 base; nucleotides outside the gene matches: 8. This CDR3 contains 14 residues. The V gene's germline CDR1 is LNHDA and CDR2 SQIVND (reference sequence). The CDR3 bases are TGTGCCATCCGGGCAGGGACAGGGAACACTGAAGCTTTCTTT. It encodes CAIRAGTGNTEAFF.

J is TRBJ2-2 and V is TRBV27; possible D gene TRBD2, 6 bases. CDR1 and CDR2 (germline): MNHEY, SMNVEV (reference sequence). The CDR3 sequence is 16 residues long. Trimming removed 5 bases at V and 5 bases at J, with 18 bases between. The CDR3 bases are TGTGCCAGCAGTAAAACTTGGGGTGGGGGGACCGGGGAGCTGTTTTTT. This translates into CASSKTWGGGTGELFF.

The chain has TRBV15 and TRBJ1-5, with D perhaps TRBD1 (6 bases). Per germline, CDR1 LNHNV and CDR2 YYDKDF (reference sequence). CDR3 length equals 15 residues. V dropped 6 bases and J dropped 4 bases, with 16 bases sitting between them. This chain's CDR3 is CATSPLNTGNQPQHF. CDR3 DNA: TGTGCCACCAGTCCGCTTAATACAGGGAATCAGCCCCAGCATTTT.

J is TRBJ1-1 and V is TRBV29-1; TRBD1 might be the D (6 bases). Trimming removed 3 bases at V and 5 bases at J, with 13 bases between. The CDR3 is made up of 13 amino acids. The germline CDR1 and CDR2 sequences are SQVTM and ANQGSEA. The DNA of the CDR3 is TGCAGCGTTGATAGGGGGGGGCCAACTGAAGCTTTCTTT. Residues: CSVDRGGPTEAFF.

V is TRBV2 and J is TRBJ2-3; D uncertain. V lost 5 bases and J 5 bases, leaving 17 bases between the germline ends. Germline CDR1 is SNHLY and CDR2 is FYNNEI. This CDR3 has 15 amino acids. The CDR3 protein is CASSPETRRGDTQYF. CDR3 in DNA: TGTGCCAGCAGTCCCGAAACCCGTCGCGGAGATACGCAGTATTTT.

V usage is TRBV7-2 and J usage is TRBJ2-3; D possibly corresponds to TRBD2 (5 bases). CDR3 length: 14 residues. V lost 5 bases, J lost 0 bases, and 9 bases lay in between. Per germline, CDR1 SGHTA and CDR2 FQGNSA. The chain's CDR3 is CASSISVSTDTQYF. CDR3 coding DNA: TGTGCCAGCAGCATTAGCGTAAGCACAGATACGCAGTATTTT. Based on the CDR3 plus reference TRBV7-2 and TRBJ2-3, the full variable domain is GAGVSQSPSNKVTEKGKDVELRCDPISGHTALYWYRQSLGQGLEFLIYFQGNSAPDKSGLPSDRFSAERTGGSVSTLTIQRTQQEDSAVYLCASSISVSTDTQYFGPGTRLTVL.